The 14 T cell receptor beta chains reported below all come from one sample, sequenced in a study of technical replicates of blood from a handful of donors. The table came from immunoSEQ multiplex PCR; TCRdb's copy has only in-frame clones and leaves some out. This sample has under 100,000 clones; approximately 95% occur once, and the top ten carry approximately 0.36%. Sequencing input: T cells isolated from PBMCs. These receptors were collected from a human donor in good health.

The chain employs TRBV6-5 and TRBJ1-1; TRBD1 is a possible D gene (6 bases). In germline, CDR1 is MNHEY, CDR2 SVGAGI. CDR3 size: 14 residues. Deletions cut 6 bases from V and 5 bases from J, with 16 bases between. In nucleotides, the CDR3 is TGTGCCAGCAGGGTGGCTGGGGGCTTGACTGAAGCTTTCTTT. Its translation: CASRVAGGLTEAFF.

The chain combines TRBV7-3 with TRBJ1-2; 7 bases fit TRBD1. Germline V gene data show CDR1 as SGHTA and CDR2 as FQGTGA. The CDR3 runs 14 residues. Trimming took 6 bases from V and 7 from J; bases not matched to a gene: 11. The CDR3 DNA reads as TGTGCCAGCAGGGAAGACAGGGCTGATAGTGGCTACACCTTC. Protein product: CASREDRADSGYTF.

This chain links TRBV11-2 with TRBJ2-5; 9 nucleotides match TRBD1. The CDR3 has 14 residues. Germline CDR1 SGHAT, CDR2 FQNNGV. Trimming took 5 bases from V and 5 from J; bases not matched to a gene: 6. The CDR3 nucleotides read TGTGCCAGCAGCCCAGACAGGGGGTATGAGACCCAGTACTTC. Translation gives CASSPDRGYETQYF.

The chain combines TRBV21-1 with TRBJ1-1; the table's TRBD1 call for D was not verified on the DNA. TRBV21-1 is annotated as a pseudogene. The CDR3 runs 18 residues. The CDR3 region is CASSRADRAGGLNTEAFF. In DNA form, the CDR3 reads TGTGCCAGCAGCCGCGCGGATAGGGCAGGGGGTTTGAACACTGAAGCTTTCTTT.

V gene TRBV5-1 combines with J gene TRBJ2-3, with 10 bases that match TRBD2. After removal of 0 bases from V and 1 base from J, the junction contained 5 bases not matched to a gene. The length of the CDR3 is 17 residues. Germline V gene lookup returns CDR1 SGHRS and CDR2 YFSETQ. The CDR3 DNA reads as TGCGCCAGCAGCTTGGCCTTAGGGACTAGCGGCACAGATACGCAGTATTTT. Its protein is CASSLALGTSGTDTQYF.

The gene calls are TRBV27 and TRBJ2-1; TRBD2 matches 14 bases. The junction had 13 bases not matched to a gene; V was cut back by 3 bases and J by 6 bases. From germline, CDR1 is MNHEY and CDR2 SMNVEV (reference sequence). The length of the CDR3 is 19 residues. CDR3 DNA: TGTGCCAGCAGTTTGCCAACCGGGACTAGCGGGAGAGAAGGCAATGAGCAGTTCTTC. It is translated as CASSLPTGTSGREGNEQFF.

The count of this clone is one. The chain recombines TRBV10-3 with TRBJ2-5; no firm D call. The CDR3 has 14 residues. Germline lookup yields CDR1 ENHRY and CDR2 SYGVKD. V was trimmed by 4 bases and J by 2 bases, leaving 11 bases between them. CDR3 loop: CAISGSFGQETQYF. CDR3 nucleotides: TGTGCCATCAGTGGAAGTTTCGGTCAAGAGACCCAGTACTTC.

The genes are TRBV10-3 and TRBJ2-1; 10 bases agree with TRBD2. This CDR3 contains 13 residues. J gave up 5 bases and V 10 bases, and 5 bases lay outside the gene matches. CDR1 ENHRY and CDR2 SYGVKD come from the germline V gene. CDR3 amino acids: CATTGTSDNEQFF. The CDR3 DNA is TGTGCCACAACCGGGACTAGCGACAATGAGCAGTTCTTC.

This chain links TRBV4-1 with TRBJ2-5; 15 bases agree with TRBD2. Germline V lookup: CDR1 MGHRA, CDR2 YSYEKL. The CDR3 runs to 16 residues. Trimming cost V 6 bases and J 3 bases; bases outside gene matches: 5. CDR3 loop: CASSYGLAGGEETQYF. The CDR3 nucleotides read TGCGCCAGCAGTTACGGACTAGCGGGAGGGGAAGAGACCCAGTACTTC.

V usage is TRBV6-5 and J usage is TRBJ1-2, with D unresolved. The CDR3 runs to 15 residues. V lost 2 bases to trimming and J lost 0 bases, with 10 bases between them. Germline V gives CDR1 MNHEY, CDR2 SVGAGI. CDR3 residues: CASSYTRESNYGYTF. CDR3 nucleotides: TGTGCCAGCAGTTACACTAGGGAATCTAACTATGGCTACACCTTC.

The V and J genes are TRBV9 and TRBJ2-7; 8 nucleotides match TRBD1. Trimming removed 5 bases from V and 5 bases from J; junction bases left unmatched: 3. This CDR3 has 12 residues. Germline V gene lookup returns CDR1 SGDLS and CDR2 YYNGEE. DNA for the CDR3: TGTGCCAGCAGTGGACAGGGCCACGAGCAGTACTTC. This encodes CASSGQGHEQYF.

The genes are TRBV7-6 and TRBJ1-4; 12 positions match TRBD1. The CDR3 spans 16 residues. Germline values: CDR1 SGHVS, CDR2 FNYEAQ. With V trimmed by 2 bases and J by 8 bases, 6 bases remained unmatched. CDR3 in amino acids: CASSLRAGTGGEKLFF. The CDR3 DNA reads TGTGCCAGCAGCTTAAGGGCTGGGACAGGGGGCGAAAAACTGTTTTTT.

The chain recombines TRBV6-5 with TRBJ2-7, with D possibly TRBD1 on 5 matching bases. With 4 bases removed from V and 3 bases from J, the gap between germline ends came to 13 bases. Germline V gene sequence: CDR1 MNHEY, CDR2 SVGAGI. There are 14 residues in the CDR3. The CDR3 sequence: CASSLGVSHYEQYF. In nucleotides, the CDR3 is TGTGCCAGCAGTTTAGGGGTTTCTCACTACGAGCAGTACTTC.

This clone came up once. This chain links TRBV7-9 with TRBJ1-3, with D possibly TRBD1 on 6 matching bases. The V gene's germline CDR1 is SEHNR and CDR2 FQNEAQ (reference sequence). Trimming stripped 2 bases from V and 5 bases from J, with 13 bases between. This CDR3 has 15 amino acids. The CDR3 DNA reads as TGTGCCAGCAGCTTAACCGGGACAAGTAGAAACACCATATATTTT. Protein product: CASSLTGTSRNTIYF.